This entry is about one T cell receptor beta chain. This sample was taken from a study of glioma-infiltrating T cells after dendritic cell vaccination. Produced via immunoSEQ multiplex PCR; TCRdb's table is partial and in-frame only. The sample lists about 65,000 clones, roughly 86% occurring once. CDR1 and CDR2 (germline): SGHRS, YFSETQ. The length of the CDR3 is 13 residues. Trimming left V 4 bases short and J 1 base short, with 7 bases between. Sample time point: after dendritic cell vaccination, including at tumor progression/relapse. Before vaccination, two weeks after the third vaccination, and at progression, PBMC were collected.

Sequencing used blood, obtained after dendritic cell vaccination. The chain has TRBV5-1 and TRBJ2-3; D not certain. The receptor was isolated from a human donor with glioblastoma. CDR3 region: CASSADGTDTQYF. For the CDR3, the DNA is TGCGCCAGCAGCGCGGATGGCACAGATACGCAGTATTTT.